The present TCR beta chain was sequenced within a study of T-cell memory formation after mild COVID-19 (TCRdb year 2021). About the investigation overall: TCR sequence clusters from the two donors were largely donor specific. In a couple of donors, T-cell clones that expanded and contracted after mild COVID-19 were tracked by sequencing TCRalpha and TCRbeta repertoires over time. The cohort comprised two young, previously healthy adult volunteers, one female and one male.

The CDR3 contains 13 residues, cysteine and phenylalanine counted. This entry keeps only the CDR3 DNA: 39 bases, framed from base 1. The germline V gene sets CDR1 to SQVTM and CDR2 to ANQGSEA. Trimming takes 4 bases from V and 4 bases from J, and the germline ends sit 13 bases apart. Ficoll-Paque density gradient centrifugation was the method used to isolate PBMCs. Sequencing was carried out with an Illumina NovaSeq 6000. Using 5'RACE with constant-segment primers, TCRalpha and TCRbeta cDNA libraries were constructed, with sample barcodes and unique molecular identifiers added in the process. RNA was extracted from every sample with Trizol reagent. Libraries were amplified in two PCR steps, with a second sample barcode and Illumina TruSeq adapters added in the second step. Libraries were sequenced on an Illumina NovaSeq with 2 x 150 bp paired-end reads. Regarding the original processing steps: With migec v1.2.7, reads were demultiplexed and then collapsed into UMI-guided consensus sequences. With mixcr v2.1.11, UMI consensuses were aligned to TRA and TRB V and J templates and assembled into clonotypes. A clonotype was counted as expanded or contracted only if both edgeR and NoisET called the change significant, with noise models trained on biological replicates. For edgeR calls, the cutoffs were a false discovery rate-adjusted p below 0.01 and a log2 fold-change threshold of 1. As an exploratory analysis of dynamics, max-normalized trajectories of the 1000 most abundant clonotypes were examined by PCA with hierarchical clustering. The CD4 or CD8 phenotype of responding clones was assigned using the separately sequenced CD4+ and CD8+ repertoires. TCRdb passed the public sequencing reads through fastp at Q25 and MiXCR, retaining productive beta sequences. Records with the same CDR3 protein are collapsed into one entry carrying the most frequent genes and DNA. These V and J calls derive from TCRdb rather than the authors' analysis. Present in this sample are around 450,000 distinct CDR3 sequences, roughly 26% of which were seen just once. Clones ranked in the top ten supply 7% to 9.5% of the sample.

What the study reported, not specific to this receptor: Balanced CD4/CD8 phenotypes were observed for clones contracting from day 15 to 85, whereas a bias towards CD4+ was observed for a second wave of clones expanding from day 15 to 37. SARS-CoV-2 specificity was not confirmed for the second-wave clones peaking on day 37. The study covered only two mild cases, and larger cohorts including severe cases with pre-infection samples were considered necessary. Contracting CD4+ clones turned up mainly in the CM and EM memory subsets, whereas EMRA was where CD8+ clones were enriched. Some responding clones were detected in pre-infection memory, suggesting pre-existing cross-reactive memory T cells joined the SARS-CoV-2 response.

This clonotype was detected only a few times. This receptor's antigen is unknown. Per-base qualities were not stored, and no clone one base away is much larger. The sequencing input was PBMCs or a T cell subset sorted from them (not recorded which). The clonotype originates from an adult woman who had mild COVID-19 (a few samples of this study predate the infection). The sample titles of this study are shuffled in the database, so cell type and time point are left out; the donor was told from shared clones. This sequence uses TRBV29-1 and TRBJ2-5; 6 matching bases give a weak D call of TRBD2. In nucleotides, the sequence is TGCAGCGTTGGTCGCGGGATCCCAGAGACCCAGTACTTC. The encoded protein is CSVGRGIPETQYF.